This record concerns one TCR beta chain sequence. Antigen: not known. This entry is derived from a study of T-cell memory formation after mild COVID-19. Study-wide results and caveats: The main location of contracting CD4+ clones was CM and EM, and that of contracting CD8+ clones was EMRA. Day 15 to 85 contracting clones showed balanced CD4/CD8; day 15 to 37 expanders favored CD4+.

TCRdb reprocessed the 5' RACE reads with MiXCR, giving one entry per CDR3 protein. Of around 190,000 distinct CDR3 sequences listed, around a sixth were seen once; the top ten hold 3% to 4.5%. V was trimmed by 2 bases and J by 10 bases, leaving 20 bases between them. The CDR3 has 15 amino acids. Germline V lookup: CDR1 SNHLY, CDR2 FYNNEI. This chain uses TRBV2 with TRBJ1-1; possible D gene TRBD1, 6 bases. Sequencing input: PBMCs or a T cell subset sorted from them (not recorded which). The TCR comes from a man younger than 35 who had mild COVID-19 (a few samples of this study predate the infection). Cell type and time point are not known. CDR3 bases: TGTGCCAGCAGTGAATCGTGGGCAGGGAGAGGGGGAGCTTTCTTT. Encoded protein: CASSESWAGRGGAFF.